What follows are 32 T cell receptor beta chains derived from one specimen sequenced in a study of blood T cell repertoires in COVID-19. Assay used: immunoSEQ multiplex PCR; TCRdb lists only in-frame clones, some missing. Here the sample spans 90,000 to 120,000 clones, just over 90% being singletons. Specimen: peripheral blood. The source of these receptors is a man between 60 and 75 years old with acute or convalescent COVID-19.

In DNA, the CDR3 is TGTGCCAGCAGCCTTAGGACGATGGGACAGGGTTTCCGCGGCTACACCTTC. It translates to CASSLRTMGQGFRGYTF. V usage is TRBV3-1 (or the pseudogene TRBV3-2) and J usage is TRBJ1-2, with 9 bases matching TRBD1. The CDR3 is 17 residues long. V lost 4 bases, J lost 8 bases, and 17 bases stayed unmatched. Germline values: CDR1 LGHDT, CDR2 YNNKEL (reference sequence).

This clone was recorded a few times. J is TRBJ2-2 and V is TRBV19, with 10 bases aligning to TRBD2. The J segment lost 7 bases and the V segment lost 6 bases, leaving 5 bases of the junction unmatched. The germline gives CDR1 LNHDA, CDR2 SQIVND (reference sequence). This CDR3 contains 14 residues. The chain's CDR3 is CASREREGLGELFF. CDR3 DNA: TGTGCCAGTAGAGAGCGGGAGGGCCTCGGGGAGCTGTTTTTT.

The chain has TRBV2 and TRBJ1-1; 7 bases map to TRBD1. The CDR3 sequence is 14 residues long. CDR1 is SNHLY, CDR2 FYNNEI, per germline. J lost 2 bases, V lost 6 bases, and 6 bases had no gene match. The CDR3 region has the DNA TGTGCCAGCAGACACAGGGGAGATAACACTGAAGCTTTCTTT. It translates to CASRHRGDNTEAFF.

The CDR3 DNA reads as TGTGCCAGCATGGGGGGGACACAAGAGACCCAGTACTTC. Translating gives CASMGGTQETQYF. This chain uses TRBV25-1 with TRBJ2-5; D is possibly TRBD2 (7 bases). The CDR3 runs 13 residues. The V end lost 7 bases, the J end lost 2 bases, and 11 bases lay between the germline ends. Germline V CDR1 and CDR2: MGHDK, SYGVNS.

The V call is TRBV3-1 (or the pseudogene TRBV3-2), the J call TRBJ2-1; D possibly corresponds to TRBD2 (6 bases). V shed 0 bases and J shed 9 bases, with 15 bases lying between them. Germline assignment: CDR1 LGHDT and CDR2 YNNKEL (reference sequence). The CDR3 has 15 residues. CDR3 region: CASSQERTILREQFF. CDR3 coding DNA: TGTGCCAGCAGCCAAGAGCGGACTATCCTTCGTGAGCAGTTCTTC.

This sequence joins TRBV16 and TRBJ2-2, with a weak D call TRBD2 (5 bases). Germline V CDR1 and CDR2: KGHSY, FQNENV. The V end was cut by 2 bases, the J end by 6 bases, with 13 bases between. The CDR3 spans 15 residues. As DNA, the CDR3 is TGTGCCAGCAGCCAAGAGGGCCCCGGGTCCGGGGAGCTGTTTTTT. Encoded protein: CASSQEGPGSGELFF.

The chain uses TRBV13 and TRBJ2-7; TRBD2 matches at 11 bases. CDR3 length equals 17 residues. In germline, CDR1 is PRHDT, CDR2 FYEKMQ (reference sequence). Trimming cost V 4 bases and J 0 bases; bases outside gene matches: 8. CDR3 bases: TGTGCCAGCAGCTCGTCTCGACTAGCGGGACGCTCCTACGAGCAGTACTTC. It encodes CASSSSRLAGRSYEQYF.

This clone was observed once. V usage is TRBV5-4 and J usage is TRBJ1-3; D remains unclear. The germline V gene encodes CDR1 SGHNT and CDR2 YYREEE (reference sequence). V was cut by 3 bases and J by 1 base, with 8 bases left in between. The CDR3 has 14 amino acids. DNA for the CDR3: TGTGCCAGCAGCTGGGAGATATCTGGAAACACCATATATTTT. This gives the protein CASSWEISGNTIYF.

The chain uses TRBV28 and TRBJ2-1; 10 nucleotides line up with TRBD2. The length of the CDR3 is 15 residues. Per germline, CDR1 MDHEN and CDR2 SYDVKM. The ends lost 10 bases at V and 2 bases at J; junction bases unmatched: 8. CDR3 protein: CATFSSGRTYNEQFF. In nucleotides, the CDR3 is TGTGCCACCTTTTCTAGCGGGAGAACCTACAATGAGCAGTTCTTC.

The rearrangement uses TRBV7-2 and TRBJ2-5, with D possibly matching TRBD1 (6 bases). Germline loops: CDR1 SGHTA, CDR2 FQGNSA. This CDR3 is 16 amino acids long. V lost 5 bases, J lost 4 bases, and 20 bases lay in between. CDR3 region: CASSLPRGLGGETQYF. Written as DNA, the CDR3 is TGTGCCAGCAGCCTCCCCCGAGGATTAGGGGGAGAGACCCAGTACTTC.

V is TRBV4-3 and J is TRBJ1-2; D gene unclear. V was pared by 1 base and J by 8 bases, with 14 bases between. Germline assignment: CDR1 LGHNA and CDR2 YSLEER. The CDR3 runs to 14 residues. The CDR3 DNA sequence: TGCGCCAGCAGCCAAGTGATCCCAGGAGGGGGCTACACCTTC. Translated: CASSQVIPGGGYTF.

The CDR3: CASSLQGGGTGELFF. In DNA form, the CDR3 reads TGTGCCAGTAGTCTACAGGGAGGGGGGACCGGGGAGCTGTTTTTT. The chain uses TRBV19 and TRBJ2-2, with D tentatively TRBD2 (7 bases). The CDR3 contains 15 residues. The V end lost 5 bases, the J end lost 5 bases, and 15 bases lay between the germline ends. Germline V gives CDR1 LNHDA, CDR2 SQIVND (reference sequence).

This chain connects TRBV2 to TRBJ1-5, with TRBD1 identical over 7 bases. V shed 1 base and J 4 bases; nucleotides not matched to a gene: 4. The CDR3 spans 15 residues. From germline, CDR1 is SNHLY and CDR2 FYNNEI. The CDR3 coding sequence is TGTGCCAGCAGTGAAGGGGGACAGACTAATCAGCCCCAGCATTTT. Protein sequence: CASSEGGQTNQPQHF.

This clone was picked up one time. This chain joins TRBV5-1 and TRBJ2-1; 8 positions agree with TRBD2. CDR3 size: 15 residues. The trim removed 4 bases at V and 4 bases at J, leaving 7 bases unmatched. Germline V CDR1 and CDR2: SGHRS, YFSETQ. The DNA of the CDR3 is TGCGCCAGCAGCACACGGGTAGCGGGGTACAATGAGCAGTTCTTC. It yields the protein CASSTRVAGYNEQFF.

The chain couples TRBV3-1 (or the pseudogene TRBV3-2) to TRBJ2-3; D possibly corresponds to TRBD2 (6 bases). CDR1 LGHDT and CDR2 YNNKEL come from the germline V gene (reference sequence). CDR3 length equals 14 residues. Trimming left V 5 bases short and J 6 bases short, with 15 bases between. Written as DNA, the CDR3 is TGTGCCAGCAGCTGGAACCGGGACTCGGATACGCAGTATTTT. It translates to CASSWNRDSDTQYF.

This rearrangement joins TRBV6-4 to TRBJ1-1; no clear D. The CDR3 contains 15 residues. With 7 bases removed from V and 6 bases from J, the gap between germline ends came to 21 bases. Germline V lookup: CDR1 MRHNA, CDR2 SNTAGT. In nucleotides, the CDR3 is TGTGCCAGCAAAAGCGAGGGTTCGGGCTTATCTGAAGCTTTCTTT. It encodes CASKSEGSGLSEAFF.

The chain employs TRBV28 and TRBJ1-1, with a tentative D call TRBD1 (6 bases). The germline V gene encodes CDR1 MDHEN and CDR2 SYDVKM. This CDR3 has 14 amino acids. Trimming pared 2 bases from V and 4 bases from J, leaving 11 bases between. Here the CDR3 reads CASSLGGAVTEAFF. CDR3 sequence (DNA): TGTGCCAGCAGTTTAGGGGGGGCCGTCACTGAAGCTTTCTTT.

Turning to this clone: The sample has other DNA sequences that encode this CDR3 too. The chain carries TRBV19 and TRBJ1-4; D call uncertain. This CDR3 spans 13 amino acids. Germline-derived CDR1 and CDR2 are LNHDA and SQIVND (reference sequence). V lost 9 bases and J 0 bases, leaving 8 bases between the germline ends. The CDR3 sequence: CASTEATNEKLFF. DNA of the CDR3: TGTGCCAGCACAGAAGCAACTAATGAAAAACTGTTTTTT.

The rearrangement uses TRBV7-9 and TRBJ2-7; 13 bases fit TRBD2. This CDR3 is 17 amino acids long. Germline CDR1 and CDR2: SEHNR and FQNEAQ (reference sequence). The junction had 11 bases not matched to a gene; V was cut back by 5 bases and J by 4 bases. This CDR3 reads CASSHNGLAGARYEQYF. For the CDR3, the DNA is TGTGCCAGCAGCCACAACGGACTAGCGGGAGCTCGGTACGAGCAGTACTTC.

V and J are TRBV18 and TRBJ1-2; weak D call: TRBD1 (5 bases). The germline V and J ends were trimmed by 1 base and 7 bases, with 7 bases remaining between them. This CDR3 has 12 amino acids. The germline V gene has CDR1 KGHSH and CDR2 LQKENI. This CDR3 reads CASSPLGAGYTF. The CDR3 region has the DNA TGTGCCAGCTCACCACTTGGGGCTGGCTACACCTTC.

The chain combines TRBV18 with TRBJ2-3, with 12 positions matching TRBD2. Germline lookup yields CDR1 KGHSH and CDR2 LQKENI. The CDR3 contains 16 residues. The ends lost 3 bases at V and 1 base at J; junction bases unmatched: 2. The CDR3 coding sequence is TGTGCCAGCTCACCCCGACTAGCGGGAGGCACAGATACGCAGTATTTT. As protein: CASSPRLAGGTDTQYF.

The genes are TRBV9 and TRBJ2-1, with a tentative D call TRBD2 (7 bases). V shed 7 bases and J shed 6 bases, with 17 bases lying between them. This CDR3 is 14 amino acids long. From germline, CDR1 is SGDLS and CDR2 YYNGEE. The CDR3 region has the DNA TGTGCCAGCGGATCGGGGGGCCAGTCCAATGAGCAGTTCTTC. Protein sequence: CASGSGGQSNEQFF.

The CDR3 bases are TGTGCCAGCAGTGAAGGGGCAGGGGCACAGCCCCAGCATTTT. Its translation: CASSEGAGAQPQHF. V usage is TRBV6-1 and J usage is TRBJ1-5; possibly TRBD1 for D (6 bases). Germline loops: CDR1 MNHNS, CDR2 SASEGT. This CDR3 has 14 residues. V was pared by 1 base and J by 7 bases, with 11 bases between.

The chain is built from TRBV18 and TRBJ2-6; unclear D gene. Deletions cut 4 bases from V and 0 bases from J, with 13 bases between. Germline CDR1 KGHSH, CDR2 LQKENI. The CDR3 spans 17 residues. Written as DNA, the CDR3 is TGTGCCAGCTCACTCGAAACGAGCCTCTCTGGGGCCAACGTCCTGACTTTC. Amino acids: CASSLETSLSGANVLTF.

This clone came up once. The chain links TRBV7-9 to TRBJ1-1, with 7 positions matching TRBD1. Germline trimming cut 1 base from V and 5 bases from J; bases unmatched to any gene: 7. CDR1 is SEHNR, CDR2 FQNEAQ, per germline (reference sequence). CDR3 length: 15 residues. The chain's CDR3 is CASSLVQGVGTEAFF. The CDR3 nucleotides read TGTGCCAGCAGCTTAGTTCAGGGGGTAGGAACTGAAGCTTTCTTT.

The chain has TRBV12-5 and TRBJ2-5; TRBD2 matches 14 bases. This CDR3 is built from 20 residues. The V segment lost 2 bases and the J segment 4 bases; nucleotides outside the gene matches: 15. Germline CDR1 is LGHNT and CDR2 is FRNRAP. The CDR3 coding sequence is TGTGCTAGTGGTTTGACACCCCCGGGACTAGCGGGAGATAGAAGAGAGACCCAGTACTTC. Amino acids: CASGLTPPGLAGDRRETQYF.

This chain joins TRBV28 and TRBJ2-7, with 8 bases that match TRBD2. Germline lookup yields CDR1 MDHEN and CDR2 SYDVKM. Trimming cost V 7 bases and J 4 bases; bases outside gene matches: 6. This CDR3 contains 13 residues. The CDR3 DNA reads TGTGCCAGCACCAAGCGGGAGTTATACGAGCAGTACTTC. Protein product: CASTKRELYEQYF.

This chain links TRBV6-2 or TRBV6-3 with TRBJ1-5, with 11 bases matching TRBD1. J was trimmed by 0 bases and V by 3 bases; bases with no gene match: 4. The length of the CDR3 is 17 residues. CDR1 and CDR2 (germline): MNHEY, SVGEGT. The CDR3, as DNA: TGTGCCAGCAGTTATCCGGGACAGGGGGATAGCAATCAGCCCCAGCATTTT. This sequence encodes CASSYPGQGDSNQPQHF.

The CDR3 nucleotides read TGTGCCAGCAGTGAAGGGCGGTTTCGTGATAATGAGCAGTTCTTC. Amino acid sequence: CASSEGRFRDNEQFF. The chain uses TRBV6-1 and TRBJ2-1; no clear D. The germline V and J ends were trimmed by 1 base and 7 bases, with 14 bases remaining between them. The V gene's germline CDR1 is MNHNS and CDR2 SASEGT. The CDR3 consists of 15 residues.

V is TRBV18 and J is TRBJ2-3; the match to TRBD1 covers 9 bases. V was clipped by 3 bases and J by 4 bases; unmatched bases: 2. The CDR3 has 14 residues. Germline CDR1 is KGHSH and CDR2 is LQKENI. CDR3 amino acids: CASSPGTGPDTQYF. CDR3 coding DNA: TGTGCCAGCTCACCTGGGACAGGGCCAGATACGCAGTATTTT.

The count of this clone is one. The V gene is TRBV7-8, the J gene TRBJ1-2; 8 bases align to TRBD1. The CDR3 runs to 15 residues. J was trimmed by 5 bases and V by 4 bases; bases with no gene match: 9. CDR1 and CDR2 from the germline V gene are SGHVS and FQNEAQ. As DNA, the CDR3 is TGTGCCAGCAGCTCTGGACAGGGTATCGTATATGGCTACACCTTC. It specifies CASSSGQGIVYGYTF.

The chain employs TRBV5-1 and TRBJ2-5; 7 positions match TRBD2. V lost 0 bases to trimming and J lost 1 base; unmatched junction nucleotides: 3. Germline CDR1 and CDR2: SGHRS and YFSETQ. The CDR3 extends over 15 amino acids. The CDR3 DNA reads TGCGCCAGCAGCTTGGGGGGGGGACCCCAAGAGACCCAGTACTTC. The encoded protein is CASSLGGGPQETQYF.